These 32 T cell receptor beta chains were sequenced from one sample in a study of shared clonotypes between healthy human individuals. Assay: immunoSEQ multiplex PCR; the TCRdb copy retains only in-frame clones and omits some. This sample yields more than 400,000 clones, of which around four fifths are seen a single time; around 12% belongs to the top ten. What was sequenced was PBMCs. These TCRs come from a woman aged 40 to 55 in good health. Some clones in this sample may be carry-over from other donors' samples.

As regards this clone: One end of the junction fails to match germline, which may point to a read error. The chain is built from TRBV7-9 and TRBJ2-1, with 11 bases fitting TRBD2. The CDR3 is 13 amino acids. In germline, CDR1 is SEHNR, CDR2 FQNEAQ (reference sequence). In DNA form, the CDR3 reads TGTGCCAGCAGCCCAACTAGCGGGAGCCCTCCGGTCTTC. This encodes CASSPTSGSPPVF.

The rearrangement uses TRBV4-2 and TRBJ1-2; 7 bases are a match to TRBD1. V was pared by 3 bases and J by 8 bases, with 3 bases of the junction left unmatched. This CDR3 has 12 residues. Germline CDR1 and CDR2: LGHNA and YNFKEQ. The chain's CDR3 is CASSQTGYGYTF. CDR3 DNA: TGTGCCAGCAGCCAGACAGGGTACGGCTACACCTTC.

The chain uses TRBV19 and TRBJ2-2, with a tentative D call TRBD1 (6 bases). V gave up 6 bases and J gave up 4 bases, with 6 bases separating them. The germline gives CDR1 LNHDA, CDR2 SQIVND (reference sequence). The CDR3 runs 12 residues. The DNA of the CDR3 is TGTGCCAGTAGCAGGGGCACCGGGGAGCTGTTTTTT. It translates to CASSRGTGELFF.

To note about this clone: Possible read error: a much larger clone is one base away. The J gene is TRBJ1-1, the V gene TRBV28, with D possibly being TRBD1 (6 bases). CDR1 is MDHEN, CDR2 SYDVKM, per germline. The CDR3 length is 14 residues. The CDR3, as DNA: TGTGTCAGCAGTCCCCCGGGGGGGGCTGGCGAAGCTTTCTTT. Translated: CVSSPPGGAGEAFF.

CDR3 in amino acids: CASSPMTQSPDGYTF. The CDR3 nucleotides are TGTGCCAGCAGTCCGATGACCCAAAGTCCCGACGGCTACACCTTC. The chain employs TRBV27 and TRBJ1-2, with D hard to call. The V gene lost 5 bases and the J gene lost 8 bases, with 21 bases spanning the gap. CDR3 size: 15 residues. CDR1 is MNHEY and CDR2 is SMNVEV in the germline V gene (reference sequence).

The chain links TRBV27 to TRBJ2-7, with TRBD1 matching over 7 bases. This CDR3 is 14 amino acids long. The germline V gene has CDR1 MNHEY and CDR2 SMNVEV (reference sequence). After removal of 6 bases from V and 4 bases from J, the junction contained 9 bases not matched to a gene. The CDR3, as DNA: TGTGCCAGCAGCACCGGGGACAGATTTTACGAGCAGTACTTC. Its translation is CASSTGDRFYEQYF.

This chain uses TRBV5-1 with TRBJ2-3; possibly TRBD1 for D (7 bases). Germline V CDR1 and CDR2: SGHRS, YFSETQ. The CDR3 has 15 residues. V lost 4 bases and J 3 bases, leaving 15 bases between the germline ends. CDR3 sequence reads: CASSPQGGLTDTQYF. DNA of the CDR3: TGCGCCAGCAGCCCCCAGGGGGGCTTGACAGATACGCAGTATTTT.

The V call is TRBV28, the J call TRBJ1-1, with 7 nucleotides matching TRBD1. V lost 8 bases and J lost 5; bases outside the gene matches: 8. The germline CDR1 and CDR2 sequences are MDHEN and SYDVKM. The CDR3 is 13 residues long. The DNA of the CDR3 is TGTGCCAGCTGGGCAGGGGGATGGACTGAAGCTTTCTTT. This codes for CASWAGGWTEAFF.

The DNA of the CDR3 is TGTGCCAGCAGCTTGTTTCTCAGCGACGGGACTGGAAACACCATATATTTT. It translates to CASSLFLSDGTGNTIYF. V usage is TRBV11-2 and J usage is TRBJ1-3; D gene unclear. CDR1 is SGHAT, CDR2 FQNNGV, per germline. V was cut by 3 bases and J by 2 bases, with 17 bases left in between. CDR3 size: 17 residues.

The rearrangement joins TRBV7-2 to TRBJ2-5; D is possibly TRBD1 (6 bases). Germline loops: CDR1 SGHTA, CDR2 FQGNSA. Trimming removed 5 bases at V and 7 bases at J, with 17 bases between. The CDR3 consists of 14 residues. The CDR3 bases are TGTGCCAGCAGCCCTAGACAGGAGATGGGGACCCAGTACTTC. Its translation: CASSPRQEMGTQYF.

Comments on this clone: A much more abundant neighbour one base away suggests this may be a read error. The gene calls are TRBV28 and TRBJ1-1; 8 nucleotides align to TRBD1. The CDR3 consists of 13 residues. The germline CDR1 and CDR2 sequences are MDHEN and SYDVKM. V gave up 3 bases and J gave up 4 bases; unmatched junction bases: 1. For the CDR3, the DNA is TGTGCCAGCAGTTTCAGGGGGCGCACTGAAGCTTTCTTT. Its translation is CASSFRGRTEAFF.

The chain uses TRBV7-2 and TRBJ2-7, with 7 bases aligning to TRBD2. There are 16 residues in the CDR3. J gave up 0 bases and V 0 bases, and 5 bases lay outside the gene matches. Germline loops: CDR1 SGHTA, CDR2 FQGNSA. Here the CDR3 DNA reads TGTGCCAGCAGCTTAGCGGCAGGGAGGGGCTCCTACGAGCAGTACTTC. This codes for CASSLAAGRGSYEQYF.

The chain couples TRBV2 to TRBJ1-5; TRBD1 matches 8 bases. The CDR3 is 14 amino acids. V lost 5 bases and J lost 5; bases outside the gene matches: 5. Germline CDR1 SNHLY, CDR2 FYNNEI. CDR3 protein: CASSSGQGYQPQHF. The CDR3 DNA follows: TGTGCCAGCAGTTCCGGACAGGGATATCAGCCCCAGCATTTT.

V is TRBV11-3 and J is TRBJ2-2; no firm D call. Germline CDR1 SGHNT, CDR2 YENEEA. This CDR3 spans 16 amino acids. Trimming removed 0 bases at V and 6 bases at J, with 14 bases between. The CDR3 is CASSLETNYVAGELFF. CDR3 in DNA: TGTGCCAGCAGCTTAGAGACGAATTATGTTGCCGGGGAGCTGTTTTTT.

V usage is TRBV6-1 and J usage is TRBJ2-3; 12 bases fit TRBD2. Looked up from germline, CDR1 is MNHNS and CDR2 is SASEGT. The junction had 5 bases not matched to a gene; V was cut back by 4 bases and J by 3 bases. This CDR3 region has 16 residues. CDR3 in DNA: TGTGCCAGCAGTGCACTAGCGGGAGGAGGAACAGATACGCAGTATTTT. Protein sequence: CASSALAGGGTDTQYF.

The V call is TRBV28, the J call TRBJ2-1, with D tentatively TRBD1 or TRBD2 (5 bases each). The V and J ends lost 5 bases and 5 bases respectively, with 16 bases between them. There are 15 residues in the CDR3. CDR1 and CDR2 (germline): MDHEN, SYDVKM. Here the CDR3 DNA reads TGTGCCAGCAGTCCAGATCAGGGACCCCACAATGAGCAGTTCTTC. Translating it yields CASSPDQGPHNEQFF.

The CDR3 region has the DNA TGTGCCAGCAGTCCCACGACAGCCTTGAACACTGAAGCTTTCTTT. Amino acid sequence: CASSPTTALNTEAFF. V usage is TRBV2 and J usage is TRBJ1-1; maybe TRBD1 (5 bases). The V end lost 5 bases, the J end lost 0 bases, and 13 bases lay between the germline ends. The germline gives CDR1 SNHLY, CDR2 FYNNEI. The CDR3 is made up of 15 amino acids.

The table lists this clone with a few counts. Other DNA sequences of this sample code for an identical CDR3. The gene calls are TRBV19 and TRBJ1-2; a possible D gene is TRBD1 (5 bases). Germline-derived CDR1 and CDR2 are LNHDA and SQIVND (reference sequence). The CDR3 sequence is 13 residues long. The V gene lost 3 bases and the J gene lost 7 bases, with 12 bases spanning the gap. The CDR3 reads CASSMGQGFGYTF. The CDR3 DNA reads as TGTGCCAGTAGTATGGGGCAGGGTTTTGGCTACACCTTC.

CDR3 bases: TGTGCCAGCAGCCCACGACCGGGGGGAGCGTCTGGGGCCAACGTCCTGACTTTC. Its protein is CASSPRPGGASGANVLTF. This chain uses TRBV9 with TRBJ2-6; 7 nucleotides agree with TRBD2. The trim removed 4 bases at V and 1 base at J, leaving 11 bases unmatched. The germline CDR1 and CDR2 sequences are SGDLS and YYNGEE. The CDR3 length is 18 residues.

A remark on this clone: Other DNA sequences in this sample translate to the same CDR3. The chain has TRBV11-2 and TRBJ2-1, with 7 bases identical to TRBD1. The CDR3 is made up of 13 amino acids. The germline CDR1 and CDR2 sequences are SGHAT and FQNNGV. Trimming at V came to 3 bases and at J to 5 bases, leaving 1 base not matched to a gene. The DNA for the CDR3 is TGTGCCAGCAGCTTGGACAGGAACAATGAGCAGTTCTTC. As protein: CASSLDRNNEQFF.

The V call is TRBV10-3, the J call TRBJ2-5; D is ambiguous. The end of the DNA aligns better with TRBJ2-7, so the J call may be wrong. The length of the CDR3 is 12 residues. From germline, CDR1 is ENHRY and CDR2 SYGVKD. The DNA for the CDR3 is TGTGCCATCAGCTACAACACCTACGAGCAGTACTTC. This sequence encodes CAISYNTYEQYF.

V is TRBV5-4 and J is TRBJ2-5; 9 bases map to TRBD1. The ends lost 4 bases at V and 6 bases at J; junction bases unmatched: 4. From germline, CDR1 is SGHNT and CDR2 YYREEE (reference sequence). The CDR3 extends over 13 amino acids. The CDR3 coding sequence is TGTGCCAGCAGCGACAGGGGGGTAAAGACCCAGTACTTC. It yields the protein CASSDRGVKTQYF.

The chain has TRBV28 and TRBJ2-1; 8 nucleotides line up with TRBD2. This CDR3 spans 14 amino acids. Unmatched junction bases numbered 8, after V lost 5 bases and J lost 8 bases. Germline lookup yields CDR1 MDHEN and CDR2 SYDVKM. The CDR3 DNA sequence: TGTGCCAGCAGTCTCCCGGGACTAGGCTATGAGCAGTTCTTC. It is translated as CASSLPGLGYEQFF.

Note on this clone: One base separates it from a far larger clone, so it is likely a read error. This sample includes further DNA sequences coding for the same CDR3. The J gene is TRBJ1-1, the V gene TRBV28; 8 nucleotides match TRBD1. Germline assignment: CDR1 MDHEN and CDR2 SYDVKM. The V and J ends lost 3 bases and 0 bases, in that order; junction bases with no gene match: 3. This CDR3 has 15 residues. The CDR3 DNA sequence: TGTGCCAGCAGTTTCAGGACAGGGCTGAACACTGAAGCTTTCTTT. The encoded protein is CASSFRTGLNTEAFF. The variable domain in full, completed from reference TRBV28 and TRBJ1-1, reads DVKVTQSSRYLVKRTGEKVFLECVQDMDHENMFWYRQDPGLGLRLIYFSYDVKMKEKGDIPEGYSVSREKKERFSLILESASTNQTSMYLCASSFRTGLNTEAFFGQGTRLTVV.

J is TRBJ2-3 and V is TRBV27; D is unclear. The ends were cut back, 6 bases at V and 6 bases at J, with 10 bases in the middle. Germline-derived CDR1 and CDR2 are MNHEY and SMNVEV (reference sequence). This CDR3 has 12 amino acids. The CDR3 DNA sequence: TGTGCCAGCAGGGGATTAGAGGATACGCAGTATTTT. This encodes CASRGLEDTQYF.

This clone was seen once. A much bigger clone sits one base away, suggesting this may be a read error. The rearrangement uses TRBV28 and TRBJ2-5; maybe TRBD2 (6 bases). Germline V lookup: CDR1 MDHEN, CDR2 SYDVKM. This CDR3 has 15 residues. The CDR3 region has the DNA TGTGCCAGCAGGCCGAGACTAGTCGGGGCGGAGACCCGGTACTTC. Translated, it gives CASRPRLVGAETRYF.

Points on this clone: At the DNA level, this CDR3 is encoded by other sequences in the same sample as well. The rearrangement uses TRBV28 and TRBJ1-2, with 11 bases matching TRBD1. Germline V gene lookup returns CDR1 MDHEN and CDR2 SYDVKM. This CDR3 is 16 amino acids long. V shed 2 bases and J 8 bases; nucleotides not matched to a gene: 10. CDR3 loop: CASSLPPGQGAWGYTF. CDR3 DNA: TGTGCCAGCAGTTTACCACCAGGACAGGGGGCCTGGGGCTACACCTTC.

The V call is TRBV7-9, the J call TRBJ2-5; D unclear. The end of the DNA fits TRBJ2-7 better, so the J call may be wrong. CDR3 size: 12 residues. Per the germline V gene, CDR1 is SEHNR and CDR2 is FQNEAQ (reference sequence). In DNA form, the CDR3 reads TGTGCCAGCAGCTTAGCACCAGGCGAGCAGTACTTC. The encoded protein is CASSLAPGEQYF.

This clone was picked up a small number of times. V usage is TRBV28 and J usage is TRBJ1-2; 11 nucleotides agree with TRBD1. In germline, CDR1 is MDHEN, CDR2 SYDVKM. The CDR3 has 16 residues. J was trimmed by 0 bases and V by 6 bases; bases with no gene match: 6. In nucleotides, the CDR3 is TGTGCCAGCAGACCGGGACAGGGGGTTTCTAACTATGGCTACACCTTC. Translation gives CASRPGQGVSNYGYTF.

The gene calls are TRBV4-3 and TRBJ1-3, with 8 bases identical to TRBD1. The V gene's germline CDR1 is LGHNA and CDR2 YSLEER. Losses at the gene ends were 0 bases for V and 4 bases for J; bases not matched to a gene: 8. This CDR3 has 17 amino acids. CDR3 amino acids: CASSQDPLNRGGNTIYF. CDR3 coding DNA: TGCGCCAGCAGCCAAGATCCCCTAAACAGGGGGGGAAACACCATATATTTT.

The chain combines TRBV9 with TRBJ2-7; D remains ambiguous. The CDR3 runs to 13 residues. Germline-derived CDR1 and CDR2 are SGDLS and YYNGEE. V lost 3 bases and J lost 5, with 12 bases in between. In DNA form, the CDR3 reads TGTGCCAGCAGCGCAAACCTTAGGGACGAGCAGTACTTC. Translating gives CASSANLRDEQYF.

In its sample, this clone was seen a few times. The V gene is TRBV18, the J gene TRBJ1-2, with no clear D. This CDR3 region has 15 residues. Trimming took 5 bases from V and 4 from J, leaving 17 bases between them. Per the germline V gene, CDR1 is KGHSH and CDR2 is LQKENI. The DNA of the CDR3 is TGTGCCAGCTCAAGCGAGACGGTCCCACCCTATGGCTACACCTTC. As protein: CASSSETVPPYGYTF.